The entry below gives a single TCR beta chain sequence along with its context. What it binds is not known. The data were taken from a study of cytomegalovirus exposure and HLA in healthy donors. Germline V gene sequence: CDR1 SGHNT, CDR2 YENEEA. This CDR3 region has 14 residues. V dropped 4 bases and J dropped 4; count of bases not matched to a gene: 4. Study observations and caveats: Highly shared variants forming one cluster were likely a sequencing artifact. As was reported, the HLA-A and HLA-B alleles of most subjects were accurately predicted from TCR beta sequences.

13 Jbeta primers and 60 Vbeta primers were used for the PCR. Sequencing was performed with immunoSEQ multiplex PCR; in TCRdb, only in-frame clones are kept and a portion is missing. The repertoire holds 150,000 or so clones, with 75% to 80% as singletons. The V and J genes are TRBV11-3 and TRBJ2-1, with 7 bases identical to TRBD1. Sequenced material: PBMCs. This TCR came from a female donor in good health and CMV-seronegative. CDR3 sequence: CASSSGQSYNEQFF. CDR3 in DNA: TGTGCCAGCAGCTCGGGACAGAGTTACAATGAGCAGTTCTTC.